These 29 T cell receptor beta chains share one sample of origin, sequenced in a study of a mutant IDH1 vaccine in newly diagnosed glioma. Time point denoted: week 47, end of study. All doses held 300 ug of mutant IDH1 20-mer peptide, with topical imiquimod. Their antigens are not known. Assay: immunoSEQ multiplex PCR; the TCRdb copy retains only in-frame clones and omits some. The repertoire holds approximately 100,000 clones, under 90% seen once, with approximately 0.8% in the top ten. The source was PBMCs, collected from a glioma patient whose treatment included an IDH1 peptide vaccine. These receptor sequences come from a woman aged 45-60 years with glioma.

The genes are TRBV9 and TRBJ2-7; 12 positions agree with TRBD2. This CDR3 has 16 residues. CDR1 and CDR2 (germline): SGDLS, YYNGEE. After removal of 2 bases from V and 2 bases from J, the junction contained 5 bases not matched to a gene. CDR3 nucleotides: TGTGCCAGCAGCGTGGGGACTAGCGGGCGACCCTACGAGCAGTACTTC. It specifies CASSVGTSGRPYEQYF.

Here the CDR3 reads CASSLAGGRVLREQYF. The DNA of the CDR3 is TGCGCCAGCAGCTTGGCGGGAGGAAGGGTACTTCGCGAGCAGTACTTC. This chain connects TRBV5-1 to TRBJ2-7; 7 nucleotides align to TRBD2. V dropped 0 bases and J dropped 6; count of bases not matched to a gene: 12. Per the germline V gene, CDR1 is SGHRS and CDR2 is YFSETQ. This CDR3 has 16 amino acids.

As DNA, the CDR3 is TGTGCCAGCAGCTTAGGACAGGGGAACTACGAGCAGTACTTC. Protein product: CASSLGQGNYEQYF. The chain recombines TRBV7-2 with TRBJ2-7; the match to TRBD1 covers 8 bases. Germline-derived CDR1 and CDR2 are SGHTA and FQGNSA. The CDR3 consists of 14 residues. Unmatched junction bases numbered 2, after V lost 1 base and J lost 3 bases.

The genes are TRBV5-6 and TRBJ2-3; 7 bases map to TRBD2. The V segment lost 0 bases and the J segment 0 bases; nucleotides outside the gene matches: 4. Germline V CDR1 and CDR2: SGHDT, YYEEEE. The CDR3 has 16 residues. DNA for the CDR3: TGTGCCAGCAGCTTGGTGCCCGGGAGGAGCACAGATACGCAGTATTTT. Translation gives CASSLVPGRSTDTQYF.

The rearrangement uses TRBV6-1 and TRBJ2-3; no firm D call. Germline V gene sequence: CDR1 MNHNS, CDR2 SASEGT. Trimming left V 4 bases short and J 2 bases short, with 19 bases between. The CDR3 is made up of 17 amino acids. In DNA, the CDR3 is TGTGCCAGCAGTGCCCTAATCCGCCCAATCAACACAGATACGCAGTATTTT. It codes for CASSALIRPINTDTQYF.

The chain employs TRBV10-3 and TRBJ2-2; D is unclear. Germline lookup yields CDR1 ENHRY and CDR2 SYGVKD. V gave up 6 bases and J gave up 4 bases, with 15 bases separating them. CDR3 size: 15 residues. CDR3 residues: CAISLSSDGTGELFF. As DNA, the CDR3 is TGTGCCATCAGCCTCTCTAGTGATGGCACCGGGGAGCTGTTTTTT.

The gene calls are TRBV10-3 and TRBJ1-1; D is possibly TRBD1 (5 bases). The CDR3 is made up of 14 amino acids. V shed 6 bases and J shed 2 bases, with 13 bases lying between them. Germline V CDR1 and CDR2: ENHRY, SYGVKD. CDR3 bases: TGTGCCATCAGGACCGGGACGGAAAACACTGAAGCTTTCTTT. It is translated as CAIRTGTENTEAFF.

The chain combines TRBV11-2 with TRBJ1-1, with D unclear. This CDR3 has 13 amino acids. Per germline, CDR1 SGHAT and CDR2 FQNNGV. V lost 1 base and J lost 5, with 8 bases in between. The CDR3 reads CASSLGRLTEAFF. The CDR3 DNA follows: TGTGCCAGCAGCTTAGGACGGCTGACTGAAGCTTTCTTT.

CDR3 amino acids: CASSLGGMSGANVLTF. As DNA, the CDR3 is TGTGCCAGCAGCTTAGGGGGGATGAGTGGGGCCAACGTCCTGACTTTC. The chain combines TRBV11-2 with TRBJ2-6; TRBD1 or TRBD2 may be the D gene (5 bases each). Per the germline V gene, CDR1 is SGHAT and CDR2 is FQNNGV. The V and J ends lost 1 base and 3 bases respectively, with 10 bases between them. The CDR3 has 16 amino acids.

The gene calls are TRBV27 and TRBJ2-1, with 14 bases fitting TRBD2. The V gene's germline CDR1 is MNHEY and CDR2 SMNVEV (reference sequence). The CDR3 runs to 17 residues. Losses at the gene ends were 7 bases for V and 4 bases for J; bases not matched to a gene: 9. The CDR3 sequence: CASKRLAGGPGYNEQFF. The CDR3 DNA reads as TGTGCCAGCAAAAGACTAGCGGGAGGGCCGGGTTACAATGAGCAGTTCTTC.

The V gene is TRBV30, the J gene TRBJ2-3; maybe TRBD2 (5 bases). V gave up 5 bases and J gave up 3 bases, with 12 bases separating them. The length of the CDR3 is 13 residues. CDR1 and CDR2 (germline): GTSNPN, SVGIG (reference sequence). In DNA form, the CDR3 reads TGTGCCTGGGCGGGCCTAGGGACAGATACGCAGTATTTT. Translating it yields CAWAGLGTDTQYF.

The chain joins TRBV29-1 to TRBJ1-5; TRBD1 aligns across 9 bases. Germline trimming cut 5 bases from V and 3 bases from J; bases unmatched to any gene: 5. Germline V gives CDR1 SQVTM, CDR2 ANQGSEA. This CDR3 region has 14 residues. CDR3 amino acids: CSVTGTGINQPQHF. CDR3 coding DNA: TGCAGCGTTACCGGGACAGGGATCAATCAGCCCCAGCATTTT. The full variable domain, its missing parts supplied by reference TRBV29-1 and TRBJ1-5, is SAVISQKPSRDICQRGTSLTIQCQVDSQVTMMFWYRQQPGQSLTLIATANQGSEATYESGFVIDKFPISRPNLTFSTLTVSNMSPEDSSIYLCSVTGTGINQPQHFGDGTRLSIL.

This chain connects TRBV9 to TRBJ1-1; D is unresolved. With 2 bases removed from V and 11 bases from J, the gap between germline ends came to 19 bases. This CDR3 has 14 residues. Germline V gene data show CDR1 as SGDLS and CDR2 as YYNGEE. In DNA form, the CDR3 reads TGTGCCAGCAGCGTGGGCCGGGAGAACGATAGGGCTTTCTTT. Translated: CASSVGRENDRAFF.

The chain combines TRBV4-1 with TRBJ2-2; 12 bases match TRBD2. The V and J ends lost 4 bases and 2 bases, in that order; junction bases with no gene match: 5. The CDR3 loop spans 17 amino acids. Germline CDR1 and CDR2: MGHRA and YSYEKL. The CDR3 DNA follows: TGCGCCAGCAGCCGCGGACTAGCGGGACAAAACACCGGGGAGCTGTTTTTT. It encodes CASSRGLAGQNTGELFF.

This clone was seen just once. V gene TRBV11-1 combines with J gene TRBJ2-2; 10 bases are shared with TRBD1. The germline CDR1 and CDR2 sequences are SGHAT and FQDESV (reference sequence). The CDR3 has 19 amino acids. V shed 1 base and J 4 bases; nucleotides not matched to a gene: 12. CDR3 loop: CASSLDGDRGLIITGELFF. CDR3 nucleotides: TGTGCCAGCAGCTTAGACGGAGACAGGGGGCTCATTATCACCGGGGAGCTGTTTTTT.

Notes on this clone: Other DNA sequences in this sample translate to the same CDR3. The chain carries TRBV9 and TRBJ2-7, with 7 positions matching TRBD2. The V segment lost 0 bases and the J segment 0 bases; nucleotides outside the gene matches: 0. CDR3 length equals 14 residues. Germline assignment: CDR1 SGDLS and CDR2 YYNGEE. The CDR3 here is CASSVGGSSYEQYF. DNA for the CDR3: TGTGCCAGCAGCGTAGGCGGGAGCTCCTACGAGCAGTACTTC. Based on the CDR3 plus reference TRBV9 and TRBJ2-7, the full variable domain is DSGVTQTPKHLITATGQRVTLRCSPRSGDLSVYWYQQSLDQGLQFLIQYYNGEERAKGNILERFSAQQFPDLHSELNLSSLELGDSALYFCASSVGGSSYEQYFGPGTRLTVT.

The V call is TRBV6-1, the J call TRBJ2-5; 8 bases match TRBD2. Germline assignment: CDR1 MNHNS and CDR2 SASEGT. The CDR3 covers 13 residues. V gave up 6 bases and J gave up 3 bases; unmatched junction bases: 3. The CDR3 bases are TGTGCCAGCAGCGGACTAGCCGAAGAGACCCAGTACTTC. This encodes CASSGLAEETQYF.

The chain uses TRBV11-2 and TRBJ1-2; D uncertain. Trimming took off 3 bases at V and 4 bases at J, with 6 bases between the two ends. CDR3 length: 12 residues. Germline V lookup: CDR1 SGHAT, CDR2 FQNNGV. As DNA, the CDR3 is TGTGCCAGCAGCTTTACCACCTATGGCTACACCTTC. It translates to CASSFTTYGYTF.

This clone was observed a single time. The rearrangement joins TRBV7-6 to TRBJ1-5; TRBD1 matches at 7 bases. The CDR3 loop spans 12 amino acids. V gave up 5 bases and J gave up 6 bases; unmatched junction bases: 1. Germline CDR1 reads SGHVS; CDR2 reads FNYEAQ. The CDR3 sequence is CASSNRGQPQHF. The CDR3 coding sequence is TGTGCCAGCAGCAACAGGGGTCAGCCCCAGCATTTT.

The J gene is TRBJ1-1, the V gene TRBV27; 9 bases agree with TRBD1. There are 17 residues in the CDR3. V shed 3 bases and J 2 bases; nucleotides not matched to a gene: 10. CDR1 MNHEY and CDR2 SMNVEV come from the germline V gene (reference sequence). For the CDR3, the DNA is TGTGCCAGCAGTTTGTCCGGGACAGGGTTTACAAACACTGAAGCTTTCTTT. Translated: CASSLSGTGFTNTEAFF.

This clone was seen a single time. The chain joins TRBV15 to TRBJ1-5; 7 bases are a match to TRBD1. CDR1 is LNHNV and CDR2 is YYDKDF in the germline V gene (reference sequence). This CDR3 is 17 amino acids long. With 1 base clipped from V and 4 bases from J, the junction kept 10 bases outside the gene matches. CDR3 sequence reads: CATSRVQTRDSNQPQHF. The CDR3 DNA reads as TGTGCCACCAGCAGAGTTCAAACCCGGGACAGTAATCAGCCCCAGCATTTT.

J is TRBJ2-5 and V is TRBV5-4; 8 positions agree with TRBD2. The CDR3 extends over 16 amino acids. Germline trimming cut 4 bases from V and 1 base from J; bases unmatched to any gene: 9. The germline gives CDR1 SGHNT, CDR2 YYREEE (reference sequence). This CDR3 is CASSPGAGAIQETQYF. DNA for the CDR3: TGTGCCAGCAGCCCCGGAGCGGGGGCCATCCAAGAGACCCAGTACTTC.

J is TRBJ2-3 and V is TRBV2, with TRBD1 as a possible D gene (5 bases). CDR3 length: 12 amino acids. Germline V gene lookup returns CDR1 SNHLY and CDR2 FYNNEI. With 6 bases removed from V and 5 bases from J, the gap between germline ends came to 9 bases. CDR3: CASRGQGDTQYF. CDR3 coding DNA: TGTGCCAGCAGAGGGCAGGGAGATACGCAGTATTTT.

The J gene is TRBJ1-3, the V gene TRBV6-5; D not resolved. This CDR3 has 16 residues. CDR1 is MNHEY, CDR2 SVGAGI, per germline. V lost 1 base to trimming and J lost 4 bases, with 14 bases between them. The CDR3 spells CASSYLSALNGNTIYF. CDR3 nucleotides: TGTGCCAGCAGTTACTTATCGGCACTTAACGGAAACACCATATATTTT.

This clone has just one count. J is TRBJ2-7 and V is TRBV6-1, with a weak D call TRBD1 (5 bases). Germline lookup yields CDR1 MNHNS and CDR2 SASEGT. The CDR3 is 15 amino acids. Trimming took off 6 bases at V and 2 bases at J, with 17 bases between the two ends. Written as DNA, the CDR3 is TGTGCCAGCAGGCTGGGGCAACTCGCGGCCTACGAGCAGTACTTC. Translated, it gives CASRLGQLAAYEQYF.

The chain recombines TRBV27 with TRBJ2-2, with 12 bases that match TRBD1. From germline, CDR1 is MNHEY and CDR2 SMNVEV (reference sequence). J lost 0 bases, V lost 7 bases, and 15 bases had no gene match. CDR3 length: 20 residues. The chain's CDR3 is CASKLKIRDRGLANTGELFF. CDR3 sequence (DNA): TGTGCCAGCAAACTAAAAATTCGGGACAGGGGGCTGGCGAACACCGGGGAGCTGTTTTTT.

The chain employs TRBV5-4 and TRBJ1-1; D gene uncertain. The CDR3 extends over 14 amino acids. CDR1 and CDR2 (germline): SGHNT, YYREEE (reference sequence). V gave up 0 bases and J gave up 4 bases, with 10 bases separating them. The CDR3 coding sequence is TGTGCCAGCAGCTTGGCAGTGGGGATCACTGAAGCTTTCTTT. It specifies CASSLAVGITEAFF.

CDR3 in amino acids: CASSFLAGRDTGELFF. The DNA for the CDR3 is TGTGCCAGCAGCTTTTTAGCGGGGCGGGACACCGGGGAGCTGTTTTTT. The chain couples TRBV11-2 to TRBJ2-2, with 8 bases matching TRBD2. CDR1 SGHAT and CDR2 FQNNGV come from the germline V gene. The CDR3 covers 16 residues. The ends lost 3 bases at V and 3 bases at J; junction bases unmatched: 6.

V usage is TRBV11-2 and J usage is TRBJ2-5; 7 nucleotides line up with TRBD1. The V segment lost 6 bases and the J segment 5 bases; nucleotides outside the gene matches: 6. The CDR3 loop spans 13 amino acids. Germline CDR1 reads SGHAT; CDR2 reads FQNNGV. The CDR3 region is CASRQQGSETQYF. The DNA for the CDR3 is TGTGCCAGCAGGCAACAGGGGAGCGAGACCCAGTACTTC.